Listed here is a single T cell receptor beta chain. This sample was taken from a study of blood T cell repertoires in COVID-19. Data came from immunoSEQ multiplex PCR; TCRdb stores just in-frame clones and leaves some out. The sample has about 64,000 clones, more than 80% seen once. Sequencing was done on a sample of peripheral blood. This clonotype originated in a woman older than 75 with active COVID-19.

The CDR3 loop is CASTGTRGLVYEQYF. The CDR3 nucleotides read TGTGCCAGCACCGGGACACGCGGCTTAGTGTACGAGCAGTACTTC. The chain employs TRBV11-2 and TRBJ2-7, with TRBD1 as a possible D gene (6 bases). There are 15 residues in the CDR3. Trimming pared 7 bases from V and 4 bases from J, leaving 20 bases between. Germline V gives CDR1 SGHAT, CDR2 FQNNGV.